This is a list of T cell receptor beta chains from one sample in a study of T-cell reconstitution after alpha-beta-depleted transplantation in children. In TCRdb, the PCR reads were re-called with MiXCR into one record per CDR3 protein. Among 100,000 to 120,000 distinct CDR3 sequences listed, 10% to 13% were seen once. Material: PBMCs from the stem cell graft donor, obtained from the stem cell graft. The receptors come from a human donor who donated a stem cell graft to a child with acute lymphoblastic leukemia. Both conserved end residues are part of each CDR3. Fields, in order: V gene, J gene, CDR3 protein.

V: TRBV4-3
J: TRBJ2-7
CDR3: CASSSNRAPFPGEQYF

V: TRBV9
J: TRBJ2-3
CDR3: CASSVARFTDTQYF

V: TRBV15
J: TRBJ2-5
CDR3: CATSRPGIETQYF

V: TRBV7-2
J: TRBJ2-4
CDR3: CASSSVGGRAKNIQYF

V: TRBV13
J: TRBJ2-1
CDR3: CASSGSFLDRGLYNEQFF

V: TRBV24-1
J: TRBJ2-1
CDR3: CATSVPPRDEQFF

V: TRBV29-1
J: TRBJ2-2
CDR3: CSGAGTGGDTGELFF

V: TRBV11-1
J: TRBJ2-5
CDR3: CASSLGAGFWGSPQETQYF

V: TRBV19
J: TRBJ2-2
CDR3: CASSIGIGASGGELFF

V: TRBV6-1
J: TRBJ1-5
CDR3: CASSDRDRGNQPQHF

V: TRBV20-1
J: TRBJ2-6
CDR3: CSFEGAGANVLTF

V: TRBV5-4
J: TRBJ2-5
CDR3: CASSPPSDGETQYF

V: TRBV6-6
J: TRBJ2-1
CDR3: CASRARAYNEQFF

V: TRBV20-1
J: TRBJ2-7
CDR3: CSAPGTGGYEQYF

V: TRBV4-1
J: TRBJ2-3
CDR3: CASSHGQRRASGGADTQYF

V: TRBV27
J: TRBJ1-5
CDR3: CASSFDRTGSNQPQHF

V: TRBV6-1
J: TRBJ1-4
CDR3: CASSLSSWGLTNEKLFF

V: TRBV7-7
J: TRBJ2-7
CDR3: CASSPWDRGEQYF

V: TRBV12-3/TRBV12-4
J: TRBJ2-4
CDR3: CASSFTAGGFFGAKNIQYF

V: TRBV3-1
J: TRBJ1-1
CDR3: CASRQVLRANTEAFF

V: TRBV10-2
J: TRBJ2-1
CDR3: CASRGTSGSPNEQFF

V: TRBV12-3/TRBV12-4
J: TRBJ2-1
CDR3: CASTDGAGGRNEQFF

V: TRBV12-3/TRBV12-4
J: TRBJ1-1
CDR3: CASSFGGAGGLGTEAFF

V: TRBV7-8
J: TRBJ1-2
CDR3: CASSSRQVRDGYTF

V: TRBV11-1
J: TRBJ2-1
CDR3: CASSLIRTGGVGNEQFF

V: TRBV5-1
J: TRBJ1-5
CDR3: CASLPRLTLPESQHF

V: TRBV12-3/TRBV12-4
J: TRBJ1-1
CDR3: CASRYYRGTSEAFF

V: TRBV20-1
J: TRBJ2-3
CDR3: CSAIGSTAPPLFTDTQYF

V: TRBV7-8
J: TRBJ1-6
CDR3: CASSQTPRTGSESPLHF

V: TRBV6-5
J: TRBJ2-5
CDR3: CASSPRTRRETQYF

V: TRBV12-3/TRBV12-4
J: TRBJ2-3
CDR3: CASRATGFLHDTQYF

V: TRBV4-3
J: TRBJ2-7
CDR3: CASSLTSGGYEQYF

V: TRBV29-1
J: TRBJ2-4
CDR3: CSVSRPGGDKNIQYF

V: TRBV7-9
J: TRBJ1-1
CDR3: CASSLIPTADMNTEAFF

V: TRBV30
J: TRBJ2-7
CDR3: CAWSGVSGLAVNYEQYF

V: TRBV12-3/TRBV12-4
J: TRBJ1-2
CDR3: CASNRLGDYGYTF

V: TRBV12-3/TRBV12-4
J: TRBJ1-1
CDR3: CASSLGGRAAFF

V: TRBV7-9
J: TRBJ2-2
CDR3: CASSSQGANTGELFF

V: TRBV28
J: TRBJ2-2
CDR3: CASRSQGFTRNTGELFF

V: TRBV20-1
J: TRBJ1-5
CDR3: CSAIGRKSNQPQHF

V: TRBV29-1
J: TRBJ2-3
CDR3: CSVVRGGTDTQYF

V: TRBV5-1
J: TRBJ2-5
CDR3: CASSLNPWKASGQETQYF

V: TRBV5-1
J: TRBJ2-5
CDR3: CASSPGGSKETQYF